A selection of T cell receptor beta chains follows, all from one sample in a study of OX40 agonist ivuxolimab in advanced cancers. Generated by immunoSEQ multiplex PCR, the TCRdb table keeps only in-frame clones and is missing some. Of about 86,000 clones in the sample, around nine tenths were seen once. The specimen was CD4+ or CD8+ T cells sorted from blood, collected in a trial of the OX40 agonist ivuxolimab. These TCRs come from an adult with an advanced solid tumor such as melanoma, head and neck, liver or kidney cancer. CDR3s include the opening cysteine and the closing phenylalanine or tryptophan. Fields, in order: V gene, CDR3 length, clone size, J gene, D gene, CDR3 protein, CDR3 DNA. A D gene is named only where the DNA matches it firmly. The listing skips clone size in some rows; elsewhere it reads once, few, many or a size class.

v_call: TRBV4-3
cdr3_length: 17
clone_size: once
j_call: TRBJ1-6
d_call: -
cdr3_aa: CASSQEGPGGVGSPLHF
cdr3_nt: TGCGCCAGCAGCCAAGAAGGCCCGGGGGGGGTGGGTTCACCCCTCCACTTT

v_call: TRBV2
cdr3_length: 13
clone_size: -
j_call: TRBJ1-2
d_call: -
cdr3_aa: CASSVMKRDGYTF
cdr3_nt: TGTGCCAGCAGTGTTATGAAGCGGGATGGCTACACCTTC

v_call: TRBV7-2
cdr3_length: 12
clone_size: -
j_call: TRBJ2-3
d_call: -
cdr3_aa: CASSAYLDTQYF
cdr3_nt: TGTGCCAGCAGCGCTTATCTAGATACGCAGTATTTT

v_call: TRBV29-1
cdr3_length: 12
clone_size: -
j_call: TRBJ2-3
d_call: -
cdr3_aa: CSVEEGEDTQYF
cdr3_nt: TGCAGCGTTGAAGAGGGGGAAGATACGCAGTATTTT

v_call: TRBV4-1
cdr3_length: 13
clone_size: -
j_call: TRBJ1-5
d_call: -
cdr3_aa: CASSQDFNQPQHF
cdr3_nt: TGCGCCAGCAGCCAAGATTTTAATCAGCCCCAGCATTTT

v_call: TRBV7-2
cdr3_length: 16
clone_size: once
j_call: TRBJ1-5
d_call: TRBD1
cdr3_aa: CASSANRQGSNQPQHF
cdr3_nt: TGTGCCAGCAGCGCAAACCGACAGGGAAGCAATCAGCCCCAGCATTTT

v_call: TRBV4-1
cdr3_length: 15
clone_size: -
j_call: TRBJ2-1
d_call: -
cdr3_aa: CASSLLLTVYNEQFF
cdr3_nt: TGCGCCAGCAGCCTCCTTCTTACAGTCTACAATGAGCAGTTCTTC

v_call: TRBV19
cdr3_length: 15
clone_size: -
j_call: TRBJ2-3
d_call: TRBD2
cdr3_aa: CSASQREGSTDTQYF
cdr3_nt: TGTAGCGCATCCCAGCGGGAGGGGAGCACAGATACGCAGTATTTT

v_call: TRBV19
cdr3_length: 14
clone_size: -
j_call: TRBJ2-7
d_call: TRBD1
cdr3_aa: CASSPRDSAYEQYF
cdr3_nt: TGTGCCAGTAGTCCTAGGGACAGCGCCTACGAGCAGTACTTC

v_call: TRBV25-1
cdr3_length: 14
clone_size: -
j_call: TRBJ1-2
d_call: -
cdr3_aa: CASSEYGQDYGYTF
cdr3_nt: TGTGCCAGCAGTGAATATGGGCAGGACTATGGCTACACCTTC

v_call: TRBV30
cdr3_length: 13
clone_size: -
j_call: TRBJ1-2
d_call: -
cdr3_aa: CAWTVGSSAGYTF
cdr3_nt: TGTGCCTGGACCGTAGGAAGTTCAGCCGGCTACACCTTC

v_call: TRBV27
cdr3_length: 15
clone_size: -
j_call: TRBJ2-7
d_call: -
cdr3_aa: CASSLSRRLNYEQYF
cdr3_nt: TGTGCCAGCAGTTTATCGAGGAGACTCAACTACGAGCAGTACTTC

v_call: TRBV28
cdr3_length: 14
clone_size: -
j_call: TRBJ1-2
d_call: -
cdr3_aa: CASRGLGRTGSYTF
cdr3_nt: TGTGCCAGCAGGGGGTTAGGGCGTACCGGTAGCTACACCTTC

v_call: TRBV10-3
cdr3_length: 16
clone_size: -
j_call: TRBJ2-7
d_call: TRBD1
cdr3_aa: CAIARLGTGAAYEQYF
cdr3_nt: TGTGCCATCGCCCGTTTGGGGACAGGGGCGGCCTACGAGCAGTACTTC

v_call: TRBV7-2
cdr3_length: 15
clone_size: -
j_call: TRBJ2-1
d_call: TRBD2
cdr3_aa: CASSPTSGYYNEQFF
cdr3_nt: TGTGCCAGCAGCCCGACTAGCGGGTACTACAATGAGCAGTTCTTC

v_call: TRBV5-4
cdr3_length: 12
clone_size: -
j_call: TRBJ2-1
d_call: -
cdr3_aa: CASSLVGDEQFF
cdr3_nt: TGTGCCAGCAGCTTGGTCGGGGATGAGCAGTTCTTC

v_call: TRBV19
cdr3_length: 14
clone_size: -
j_call: TRBJ2-3
d_call: -
cdr3_aa: CASRKGGFTDTQYF
cdr3_nt: TGTGCCAGTAGAAAAGGGGGATTCACAGATACGCAGTATTTT

v_call: TRBV12-2
cdr3_length: 15
clone_size: -
j_call: TRBJ1-4
d_call: -
cdr3_aa: CASRLASGGGEKLFF
cdr3_nt: TGTGCAAGTCGCTTAGCTTCGGGTGGAGGTGAAAAACTGTTTTTT

v_call: TRBV6-1
cdr3_length: 15
clone_size: -
j_call: TRBJ1-5
d_call: -
cdr3_aa: CASSVFGLGNQPQHF
cdr3_nt: TGTGCCAGCAGCGTCTTTGGCTTGGGCAATCAGCCCCAGCATTTT

v_call: TRBV11-2
cdr3_length: 14
clone_size: few
j_call: TRBJ1-2
d_call: -
cdr3_aa: CASSHTGANYGYTF
cdr3_nt: TGTGCCAGCAGCCATACGGGGGCTAACTATGGCTACACCTTC

v_call: TRBV7-3
cdr3_length: 16
clone_size: -
j_call: TRBJ2-1
d_call: TRBD2
cdr3_aa: CASSQGLAGGWNEQFF
cdr3_nt: TGTGCCAGCAGCCAGGGACTAGCGGGAGGGTGGAATGAGCAGTTCTTC

v_call: TRBV10-3
cdr3_length: 15
clone_size: -
j_call: TRBJ2-1
d_call: -
cdr3_aa: CAISESQLNYNEQFF
cdr3_nt: TGTGCCATCAGTGAGTCCCAACTTAACTACAATGAGCAGTTCTTC

v_call: TRBV18
cdr3_length: 14
clone_size: -
j_call: TRBJ2-7
d_call: TRBD1
cdr3_aa: CASSLRDRVSEQYF
cdr3_nt: TGTGCCAGCTCCCTCCGGGACAGGGTTTCCGAGCAGTACTTC

v_call: TRBV19
cdr3_length: 17
clone_size: -
j_call: TRBJ2-2
d_call: -
cdr3_aa: CASSDTGWRTDTGELFF
cdr3_nt: TGTGCCAGTAGTGACACAGGGTGGAGGACTGACACCGGGGAGCTGTTTTTT

v_call: TRBV6-1
cdr3_length: 15
clone_size: once
j_call: TRBJ2-7
d_call: TRBD2
cdr3_aa: CASSRTSGSTYEQYF
cdr3_nt: TGTGCCAGCAGTCGGACTAGCGGGAGCACCTACGAGCAGTACTTC

v_call: TRBV11-2
cdr3_length: 14
clone_size: -
j_call: TRBJ2-1
d_call: -
cdr3_aa: CASSLARQGGEQFF
cdr3_nt: TGTGCCAGCAGCTTGGCGCGCCAGGGAGGTGAGCAGTTCTTC

v_call: TRBV6-1
cdr3_length: 12
clone_size: few
j_call: TRBJ2-7
d_call: TRBD1
cdr3_aa: CASGQGRYEQYF
cdr3_nt: TGTGCCAGCGGACAGGGGAGGTACGAGCAGTACTTC

v_call: TRBV27
cdr3_length: 14
clone_size: -
j_call: TRBJ2-7
d_call: TRBD2
cdr3_aa: CASRRVAGGYEQYF
cdr3_nt: TGTGCCAGCAGGAGGGTGGCGGGGGGCTACGAGCAGTACTTC

v_call: TRBV7-3
cdr3_length: 16
clone_size: -
j_call: TRBJ2-2
d_call: TRBD2
cdr3_aa: CASSQPGLAGSGELFF
cdr3_nt: TGTGCCAGCAGCCAACCGGGACTAGCGGGGTCCGGGGAGCTGTTTTTT

v_call: TRBV15
cdr3_length: 13
clone_size: -
j_call: TRBJ1-1
d_call: -
cdr3_aa: CATSRDPRDEAFF
cdr3_nt: TGTGCCACCAGCAGAGATCCCAGGGACGAAGCTTTCTTT

v_call: TRBV18
cdr3_length: 15
clone_size: -
j_call: TRBJ2-3
d_call: TRBD2
cdr3_aa: CASSQLAGLTDTQYF
cdr3_nt: TGTGCCAGCTCACAACTAGCGGGACTCACAGATACGCAGTATTTT

v_call: TRBV5-6
cdr3_length: 16
clone_size: -
j_call: TRBJ2-1
d_call: TRBD1
cdr3_aa: CASSLGDRGRYNEQFF
cdr3_nt: TGTGCCAGCAGCTTGGGGGACAGGGGGCGATACAATGAGCAGTTCTTC

v_call: TRBV18
cdr3_length: 12
clone_size: -
j_call: TRBJ2-7
d_call: -
cdr3_aa: CASSPQGGEQYF
cdr3_nt: TGTGCCAGCTCACCACAGGGGGGCGAGCAGTACTTC

v_call: TRBV4-3
cdr3_length: 14
clone_size: -
j_call: TRBJ2-2
d_call: -
cdr3_aa: CASSQDVGTGELFF
cdr3_nt: TGCGCCAGCAGCCAAGATGTAGGCACCGGGGAGCTGTTTTTT

v_call: TRBV19
cdr3_length: 14
clone_size: -
j_call: TRBJ2-7
d_call: TRBD1
cdr3_aa: CASKGTGASYEQYF
cdr3_nt: TGTGCCAGTAAGGGGACAGGCGCATCCTACGAGCAGTACTTC

v_call: TRBV6-5
cdr3_length: 15
clone_size: -
j_call: TRBJ1-2
d_call: -
cdr3_aa: CASSQTSASRYGYTF
cdr3_nt: TGTGCCAGCAGTCAAACTTCGGCCTCCCGCTATGGCTACACCTTC

v_call: TRBV4-2
cdr3_length: 14
clone_size: -
j_call: TRBJ2-1
d_call: -
cdr3_aa: CASSQDPVRDEQFF
cdr3_nt: TGTGCCAGCAGCCAAGATCCGGTCAGGGATGAGCAGTTCTTC

v_call: TRBV30
cdr3_length: 12
clone_size: few
j_call: TRBJ2-5
d_call: -
cdr3_aa: CAWSVHRGTQYF
cdr3_nt: TGTGCCTGGAGTGTTCATCGGGGGACCCAGTACTTC

v_call: TRBV28
cdr3_length: 18
clone_size: -
j_call: TRBJ2-5
d_call: TRBD2
cdr3_aa: CASSLSRATSGRGETQYF
cdr3_nt: TGTGCCAGCAGTTTAAGTAGAGCGACTAGCGGGAGAGGGGAGACCCAGTACTTC

v_call: TRBV7-2
cdr3_length: 14
clone_size: once
j_call: TRBJ2-3
d_call: -
cdr3_aa: CASSLSGSTDTQYF
cdr3_nt: TGTGCCAGCAGCTTATCCGGTAGCACAGATACGCAGTATTTT

v_call: TRBV2
cdr3_length: 15
clone_size: -
j_call: TRBJ1-1
d_call: TRBD1
cdr3_aa: CASRDVGQGRTEAFF
cdr3_nt: TGTGCCAGCAGAGACGTCGGACAGGGAAGAACTGAAGCTTTCTTT

v_call: TRBV5-6
cdr3_length: 19
clone_size: -
j_call: TRBJ2-6
d_call: -
cdr3_aa: CASSLLLRHFSSGANVLTF
cdr3_nt: TGTGCCAGCAGCCTCTTACTTCGCCATTTCAGCTCTGGGGCCAACGTCCTGACTTTC

v_call: TRBV30
cdr3_length: 14
clone_size: few
j_call: TRBJ1-1
d_call: TRBD1
cdr3_aa: CAWSVDRGLTEAFF
cdr3_nt: TGTGCCTGGAGTGTAGACAGGGGGCTCACTGAAGCTTTCTTT

v_call: TRBV9
cdr3_length: 15
clone_size: few
j_call: TRBJ1-1
d_call: -
cdr3_aa: CASSPKRQVSTEAFF
cdr3_nt: TGTGCCAGCAGCCCCAAAAGGCAGGTGAGCACTGAAGCTTTCTTT

v_call: TRBV7-6
cdr3_length: 15
clone_size: -
j_call: TRBJ2-1
d_call: -
cdr3_aa: CASSWTSGTYNEQFF
cdr3_nt: TGTGCCAGCAGCTGGACCTCCGGGACATACAATGAGCAGTTCTTC

v_call: TRBV2
cdr3_length: 13
clone_size: few
j_call: TRBJ2-6
d_call: -
cdr3_aa: CASRGTGANVLTF
cdr3_nt: TGTGCCAGCAGGGGGACTGGGGCCAACGTCCTGACTTTC

v_call: TRBV6-1
cdr3_length: 16
clone_size: -
j_call: TRBJ2-7
d_call: TRBD1
cdr3_aa: CASSESAGTGIYEQYF
cdr3_nt: TGTGCCAGCAGTGAATCCGCCGGGACAGGGATCTACGAGCAGTACTTC

v_call: TRBV10-1
cdr3_length: 13
clone_size: -
j_call: TRBJ1-4
d_call: TRBD1
cdr3_aa: CASSLDRAGKLFF
cdr3_nt: TGCGCCAGCAGCCTTGACAGGGCCGGGAAACTGTTTTTT

v_call: TRBV27
cdr3_length: 17
clone_size: once
j_call: TRBJ2-7
d_call: -
cdr3_aa: CASSLTFGGTHTYEQYF
cdr3_nt: TGTGCCAGCAGTTTAACTTTTGGCGGGACACATACCTACGAGCAGTACTTC

v_call: TRBV7-3
cdr3_length: 16
clone_size: -
j_call: TRBJ2-2
d_call: -
cdr3_aa: CASSLAPFANTGELFF
cdr3_nt: TGTGCCAGCAGCTTAGCACCCTTCGCGAACACCGGGGAGCTGTTTTTT

v_call: TRBV18
cdr3_length: 14
clone_size: -
j_call: TRBJ2-5
d_call: TRBD1
cdr3_aa: CASSRHRGQETQYF
cdr3_nt: TGTGCCAGCTCACGCCACAGGGGACAAGAGACCCAGTACTTC

v_call: TRBV5-1
cdr3_length: 14
clone_size: -
j_call: TRBJ1-4
d_call: TRBD1
cdr3_aa: CASSLLGGGEKLFF
cdr3_nt: TGCGCCAGCAGCTTATTAGGGGGCGGGGAAAAACTGTTTTTT

v_call: TRBV7-8
cdr3_length: 14
clone_size: -
j_call: TRBJ1-1
d_call: TRBD1
cdr3_aa: CASRPGTENTEAFF
cdr3_nt: TGTGCCAGCAGACCAGGGACAGAAAACACTGAAGCTTTCTTT

v_call: TRBV15
cdr3_length: 15
clone_size: -
j_call: TRBJ2-1
d_call: TRBD1
cdr3_aa: CATSRDGTGGSEQFF
cdr3_nt: TGTGCCACCAGCAGGGACGGGACAGGGGGCAGTGAGCAGTTCTTC

v_call: TRBV7-2
cdr3_length: 15
clone_size: -
j_call: TRBJ2-4
d_call: -
cdr3_aa: CASSTLELAKNIQYF
cdr3_nt: TGTGCCAGCAGCACCCTGGAACTAGCCAAAAACATTCAGTACTTC

v_call: TRBV6-5
cdr3_length: 15
clone_size: -
j_call: TRBJ2-7
d_call: -
cdr3_aa: CASSYSQGTSYEQYF
cdr3_nt: TGTGCCAGCAGTTACTCCCAGGGGACCTCCTACGAGCAGTACTTC

v_call: TRBV7-3
cdr3_length: 17
clone_size: once
j_call: TRBJ2-2
d_call: -
cdr3_aa: CASSLKGGELGAGELFF
cdr3_nt: TGTGCCAGCAGCTTAAAAGGCGGAGAGTTGGGAGCCGGGGAGCTGTTTTTT

v_call: TRBV7-3
cdr3_length: 14
clone_size: -
j_call: TRBJ2-7
d_call: TRBD2
cdr3_aa: CASGPSGGVYEQYF
cdr3_nt: TGTGCCAGCGGCCCTAGCGGGGGCGTTTACGAGCAGTACTTC

v_call: TRBV7-7
cdr3_length: 13
clone_size: -
j_call: TRBJ2-5
d_call: -
cdr3_aa: CASSFGSWETQYF
cdr3_nt: TGTGCTAGCAGCTTTGGCAGTTGGGAGACCCAGTACTTC

v_call: TRBV14
cdr3_length: 13
clone_size: -
j_call: TRBJ2-7
d_call: -
cdr3_aa: CASSQVGSYEQYF
cdr3_nt: TGTGCCAGCAGCCAAGTTGGGAGCTACGAGCAGTACTTC